The 8 T cell receptor beta chains given below trace back to one sample, sequenced in a study of shared T cell receptors in the human thymus. Repertoires were generated with immunoSEQ multiplex PCR, while TCRdb's copy carries only in-frame clones and drops some. The sample lists about 660,000 clones, around 89% seen once, with about 0.01% in the top ten. These data also featured in a second study, about human thymus T cells.

The sequencing sample was made of thymocytes. The origin of the receptors is a boy younger than two with a congenital heart defect.

The V call is TRBV16, the J call TRBJ2-7; D remains unclear. Germline V gives CDR1 KGHSY, CDR2 FQNENV. The CDR3 is made up of 13 amino acids. Trimming removed 7 bases at V and 0 bases at J, with 10 bases between. In nucleotides, the CDR3 is TGTGCCAGCACTTTACAGTTCTCCTACGAGCAGTACTTC. Protein product: CASTLQFSYEQYF.

This chain links TRBV5-1 with TRBJ2-7; possible D gene TRBD2, 5 bases. There are 14 residues in the CDR3. The germline V gene has CDR1 SGHRS and CDR2 YFSETQ. The V end lost 2 bases, the J end lost 0 bases, and 9 bases lay between the germline ends. The CDR3 region has the DNA TGCGCCAGCAGCTTCTTAGCGAGCTCCTACGAGCAGTACTTC. Its translation: CASSFLASSYEQYF.

The V call is TRBV12-5, the J call TRBJ2-2; D is possibly TRBD2 (7 bases). The CDR3 is 17 amino acids. Germline V CDR1 and CDR2: LGHNT, FRNRAP. Between the trimmed V and J ends, which lost 9 bases and 4 bases, there was a span of 24 bases. The CDR3 loop reads CASRWGGSRDITGELFF. The DNA for the CDR3 is TGTGCTAGCCGTTGGGGGGGGAGCAGGGACATCACCGGGGAGCTGTTTTTT.

The chain employs TRBV4-2 and TRBJ2-7; 8 bases fit TRBD1. Germline CDR1 is LGHNA and CDR2 is YNFKEQ. V dropped 1 base and J dropped 4; count of bases not matched to a gene: 3. CDR3 length: 14 amino acids. DNA for the CDR3: TGTGCCAGCAGCCAAGTCACAGGGGGATACGAGCAGTACTTC. Protein sequence: CASSQVTGGYEQYF.

The chain employs TRBV5-1 and TRBJ1-2, with 8 bases fitting TRBD1. After removal of 1 base from V and 5 bases from J, the junction contained 7 bases not matched to a gene. CDR1 and CDR2 from the germline V gene are SGHRS and YFSETQ. The CDR3 has 15 amino acids. Here the CDR3 reads CASSLHRGGAYGYTF. The CDR3 nucleotides read TGCGCCAGCAGCTTGCACAGGGGGGGGGCTTATGGCTACACCTTC.

The chain links TRBV13 to TRBJ2-7; 8 bases align to TRBD2. The CDR3 runs 16 residues. Losses at the gene ends were 5 bases for V and 5 bases for J; bases not matched to a gene: 14. Germline V gene sequence: CDR1 PRHDT, CDR2 FYEKMQ (reference sequence). CDR3 coding DNA: TGTGCCAGCAGCCTAGCCCCATCTTGGCGGGAGGACGAGCAGTACTTC. Translated, it gives CASSLAPSWREDEQYF.

The rearrangement links TRBV5-4 to TRBJ2-5; 7 nucleotides match TRBD2. The V gene's germline CDR1 is SGHNT and CDR2 YYREEE (reference sequence). With V trimmed by 1 base and J by 4 bases, 4 bases remained unmatched. This CDR3 is built from 14 residues. The CDR3 sequence is CASSLSGRLETQYF. The CDR3, as DNA: TGTGCCAGCAGCTTGTCCGGGAGGTTAGAGACCCAGTACTTC.

The chain has TRBV14 and TRBJ2-7, with 15 nucleotides matching TRBD2. The CDR3 is 20 amino acids. Germline V lookup: CDR1 SGHDN, CDR2 FVKESK. After removal of 0 bases from V and 2 bases from J, the junction contained 11 bases not matched to a gene. As DNA, the CDR3 is TGTGCCAGCAGCCAAGATGGGGAGCTCGGGACTAGCGGGAGGACCTACGAGCAGTACTTC. Encoded protein: CASSQDGELGTSGRTYEQYF.